The T cell receptor delta chain described here comes from a study of gamma-delta chains in newborns, infants, children. Study-wide background: Microbial exposure reportedly drives polyclonal innate γδ T cell expansion after birth.

TCRdb fed the reads to CATT. The sample carries fewer than 14,000 delta-chain clones, 3.5% recorded once. Germline V gene sequence: CDR1 GEAIGNYY, CDR2 EKD. The V end was cut by 1 base, the J end by 1 base, with 9 bases between. The length of the CDR3 is 14 residues. This receptor was identified in a child who was a newborn, infant or young child, either healthy, febrile or measles-vaccinated (not recorded which). Sample: blood. The chain couples TRDV2 to TRDJ1; possibly TRDD3 for D (5 bases). The CDR3 nucleotides are TGTGCCTGTGACACAATCGGGGGCACCGATAAACTCATCTTT. This sequence encodes CACDTIGGTDKLIF.